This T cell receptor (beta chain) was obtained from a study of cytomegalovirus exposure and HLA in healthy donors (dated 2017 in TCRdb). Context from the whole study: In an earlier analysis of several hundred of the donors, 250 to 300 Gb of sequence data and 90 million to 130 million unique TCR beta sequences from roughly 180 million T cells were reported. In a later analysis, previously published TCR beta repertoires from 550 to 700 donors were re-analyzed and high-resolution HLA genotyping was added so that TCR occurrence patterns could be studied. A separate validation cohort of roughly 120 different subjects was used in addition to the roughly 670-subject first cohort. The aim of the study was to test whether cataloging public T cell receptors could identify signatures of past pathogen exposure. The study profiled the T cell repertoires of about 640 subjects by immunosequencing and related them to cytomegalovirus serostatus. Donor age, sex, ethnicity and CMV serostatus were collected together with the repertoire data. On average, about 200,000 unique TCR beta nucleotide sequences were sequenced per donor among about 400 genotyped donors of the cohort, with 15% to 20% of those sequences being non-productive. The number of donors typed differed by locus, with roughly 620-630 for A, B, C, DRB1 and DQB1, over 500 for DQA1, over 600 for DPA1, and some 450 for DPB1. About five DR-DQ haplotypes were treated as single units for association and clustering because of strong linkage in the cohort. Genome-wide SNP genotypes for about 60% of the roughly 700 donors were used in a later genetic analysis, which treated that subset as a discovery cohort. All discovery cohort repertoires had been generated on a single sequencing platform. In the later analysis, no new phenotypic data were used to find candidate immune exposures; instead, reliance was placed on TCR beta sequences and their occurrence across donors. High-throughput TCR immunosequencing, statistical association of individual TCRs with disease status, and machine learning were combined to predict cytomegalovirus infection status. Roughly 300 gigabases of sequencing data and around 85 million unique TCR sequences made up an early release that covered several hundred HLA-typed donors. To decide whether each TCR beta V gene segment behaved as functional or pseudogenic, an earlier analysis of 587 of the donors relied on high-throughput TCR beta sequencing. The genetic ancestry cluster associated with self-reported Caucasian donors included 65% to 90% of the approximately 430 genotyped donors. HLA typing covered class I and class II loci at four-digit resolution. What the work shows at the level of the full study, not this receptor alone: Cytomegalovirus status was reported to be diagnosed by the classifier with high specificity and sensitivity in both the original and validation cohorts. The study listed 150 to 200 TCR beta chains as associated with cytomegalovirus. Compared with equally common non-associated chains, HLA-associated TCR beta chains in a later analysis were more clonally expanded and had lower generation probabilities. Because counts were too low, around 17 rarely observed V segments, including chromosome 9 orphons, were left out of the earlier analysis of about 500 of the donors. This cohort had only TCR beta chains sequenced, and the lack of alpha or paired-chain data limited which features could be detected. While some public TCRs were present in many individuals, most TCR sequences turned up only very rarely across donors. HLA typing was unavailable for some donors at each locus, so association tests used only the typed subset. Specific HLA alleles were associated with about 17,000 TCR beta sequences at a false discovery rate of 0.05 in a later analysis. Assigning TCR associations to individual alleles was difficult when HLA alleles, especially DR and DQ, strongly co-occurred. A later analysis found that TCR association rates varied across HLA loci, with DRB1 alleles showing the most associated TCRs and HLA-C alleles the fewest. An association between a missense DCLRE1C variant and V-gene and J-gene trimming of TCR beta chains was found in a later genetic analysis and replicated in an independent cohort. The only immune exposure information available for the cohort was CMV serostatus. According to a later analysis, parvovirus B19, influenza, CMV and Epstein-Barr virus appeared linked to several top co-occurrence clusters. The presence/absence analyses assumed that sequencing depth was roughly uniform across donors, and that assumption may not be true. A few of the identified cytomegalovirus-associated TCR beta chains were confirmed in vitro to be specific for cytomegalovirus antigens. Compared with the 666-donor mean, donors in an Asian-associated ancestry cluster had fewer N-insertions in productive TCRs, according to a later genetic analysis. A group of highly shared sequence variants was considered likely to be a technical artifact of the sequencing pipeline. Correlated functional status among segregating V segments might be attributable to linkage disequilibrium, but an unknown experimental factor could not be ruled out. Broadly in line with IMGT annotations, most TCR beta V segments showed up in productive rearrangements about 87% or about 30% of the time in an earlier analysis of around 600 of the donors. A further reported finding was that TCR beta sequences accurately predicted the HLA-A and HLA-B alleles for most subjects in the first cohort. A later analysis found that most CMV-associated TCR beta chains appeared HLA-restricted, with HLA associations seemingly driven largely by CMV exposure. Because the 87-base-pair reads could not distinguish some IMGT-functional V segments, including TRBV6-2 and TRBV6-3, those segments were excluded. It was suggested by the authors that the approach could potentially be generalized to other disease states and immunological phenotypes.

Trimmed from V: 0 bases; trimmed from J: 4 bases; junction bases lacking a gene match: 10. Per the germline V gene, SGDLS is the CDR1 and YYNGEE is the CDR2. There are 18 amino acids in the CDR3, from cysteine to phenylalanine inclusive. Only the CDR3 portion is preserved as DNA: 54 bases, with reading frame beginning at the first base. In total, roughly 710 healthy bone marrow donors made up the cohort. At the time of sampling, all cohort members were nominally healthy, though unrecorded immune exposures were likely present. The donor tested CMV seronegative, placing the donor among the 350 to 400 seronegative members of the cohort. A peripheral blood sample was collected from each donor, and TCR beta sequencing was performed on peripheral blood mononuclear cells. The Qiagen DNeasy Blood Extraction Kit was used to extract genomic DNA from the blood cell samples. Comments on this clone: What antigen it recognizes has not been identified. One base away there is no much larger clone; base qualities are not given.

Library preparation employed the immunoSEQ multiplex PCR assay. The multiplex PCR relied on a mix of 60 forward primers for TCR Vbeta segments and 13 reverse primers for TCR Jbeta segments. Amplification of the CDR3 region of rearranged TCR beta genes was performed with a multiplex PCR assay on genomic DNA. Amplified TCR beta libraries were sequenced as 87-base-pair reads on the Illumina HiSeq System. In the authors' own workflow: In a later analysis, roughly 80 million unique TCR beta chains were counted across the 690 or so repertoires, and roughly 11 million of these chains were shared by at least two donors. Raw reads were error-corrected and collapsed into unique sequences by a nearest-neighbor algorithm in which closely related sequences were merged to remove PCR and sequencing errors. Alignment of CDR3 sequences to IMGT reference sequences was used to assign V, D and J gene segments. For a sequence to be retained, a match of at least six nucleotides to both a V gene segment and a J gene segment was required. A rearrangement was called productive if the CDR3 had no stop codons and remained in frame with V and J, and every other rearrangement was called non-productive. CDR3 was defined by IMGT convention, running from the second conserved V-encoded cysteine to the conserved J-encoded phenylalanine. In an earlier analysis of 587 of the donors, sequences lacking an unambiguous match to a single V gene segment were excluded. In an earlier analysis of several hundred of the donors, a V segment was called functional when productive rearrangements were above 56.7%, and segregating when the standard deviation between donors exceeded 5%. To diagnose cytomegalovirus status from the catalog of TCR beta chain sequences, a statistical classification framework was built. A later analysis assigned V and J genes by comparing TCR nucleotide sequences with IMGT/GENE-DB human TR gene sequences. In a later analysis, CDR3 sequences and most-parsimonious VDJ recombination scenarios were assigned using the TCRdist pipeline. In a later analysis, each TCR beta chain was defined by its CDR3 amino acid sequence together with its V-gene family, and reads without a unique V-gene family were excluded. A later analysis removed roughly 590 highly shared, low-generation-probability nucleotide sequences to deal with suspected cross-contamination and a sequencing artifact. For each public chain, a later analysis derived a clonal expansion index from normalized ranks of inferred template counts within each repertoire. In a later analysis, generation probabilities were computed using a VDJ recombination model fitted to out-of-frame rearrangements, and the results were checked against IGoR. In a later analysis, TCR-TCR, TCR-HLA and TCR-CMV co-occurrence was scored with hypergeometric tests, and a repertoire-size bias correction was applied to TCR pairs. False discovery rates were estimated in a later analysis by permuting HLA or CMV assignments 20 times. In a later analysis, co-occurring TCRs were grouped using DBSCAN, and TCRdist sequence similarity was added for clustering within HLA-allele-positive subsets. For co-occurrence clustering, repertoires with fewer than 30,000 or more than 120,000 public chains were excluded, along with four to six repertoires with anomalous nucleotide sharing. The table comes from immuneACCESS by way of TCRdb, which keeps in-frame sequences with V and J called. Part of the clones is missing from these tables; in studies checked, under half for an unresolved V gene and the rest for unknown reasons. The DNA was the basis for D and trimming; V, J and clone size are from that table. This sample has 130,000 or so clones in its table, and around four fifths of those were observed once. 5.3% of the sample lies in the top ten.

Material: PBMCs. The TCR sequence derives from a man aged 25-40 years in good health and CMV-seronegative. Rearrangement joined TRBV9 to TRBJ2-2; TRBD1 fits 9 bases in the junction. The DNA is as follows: TGTGCCAGCAGCGTAGGTGTAGGGGACAGGGCAAGCACCGGGGAGCTGTTTTTT. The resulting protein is CASSVGVGDRASTGELFF.